This T cell receptor beta chain is drawn from a study of blood T cell repertoires in COVID-19. Study-wide background: The origin of the acute and convalescent COVID-19 samples was the United States, Italy and Spain.

Per germline, CDR1 MGHRA and CDR2 YSYEKL. CDR3 length: 15 amino acids. V lost 4 bases, J lost 2 bases, and 5 bases stayed unmatched. TCRdb's copy holds only in-frame clones and misses some; the assay was immunoSEQ multiplex PCR. The top ten hold roughly a fifth of the sample, which has 65,000 to 80,000 clones, roughly 78% seen once. The sample taken for sequencing was peripheral blood. This rearrangement joins TRBV4-1 to TRBJ1-5; 7 positions match TRBD1. The clonotype comes from a human donor in a cohort sampled during active COVID-19. The CDR3 coding sequence is TGCGCCAGCAGCCTAACAGGGGTCGGCAATCAGCCCCAGCATTTT. Protein product: CASSLTGVGNQPQHF.